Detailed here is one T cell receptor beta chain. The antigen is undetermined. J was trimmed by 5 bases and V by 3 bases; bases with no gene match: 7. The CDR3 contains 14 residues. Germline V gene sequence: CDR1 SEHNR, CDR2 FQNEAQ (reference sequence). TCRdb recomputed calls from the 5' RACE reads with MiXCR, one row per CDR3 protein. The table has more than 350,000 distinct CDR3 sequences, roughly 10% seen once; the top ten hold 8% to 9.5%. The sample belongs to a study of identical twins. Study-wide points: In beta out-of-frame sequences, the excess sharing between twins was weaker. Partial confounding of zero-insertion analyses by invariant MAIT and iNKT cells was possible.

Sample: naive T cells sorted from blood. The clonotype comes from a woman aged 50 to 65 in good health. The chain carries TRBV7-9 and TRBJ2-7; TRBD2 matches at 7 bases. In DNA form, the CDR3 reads TGTGCCAGCAGCTTTCACGGGACTATCGACGAGCAGTACTTC. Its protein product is CASSFHGTIDEQYF. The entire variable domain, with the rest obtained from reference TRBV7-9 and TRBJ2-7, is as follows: DTGVSQNPRHKITKRGQNVTFRCDPISEHNRLYWYRQTLGQGPEFLTYFQNEAQLEKSRLLSDRFSAERPKGSFSTLEIQRTEQGDSAMYLCASSFHGTIDEQYFGPGTRLTVT.